This TCR beta chain was retrieved from a study of T cell responses to AZD1222 COVID-19 vaccine (dated by TCRdb to the early 2020s). Regarding the research as a whole: TCR sequencing was performed for about 250 trial participants, of whom around 200 were given two doses of AZD1222 and approximately 25 were given two doses of MenACWY control vaccine. Enrollment into the trials was organized by age into subgroups of 18-55, 56-69 and 70-plus years, and those subgroups contained roughly 140, 27 and 60 TCR-sequenced participants, respectively. Results and caveats for the whole study, not just this receptor: Spike-specific TCR breadth and depth rose significantly after two AZD1222 doses compared with day 0 and with MenACWY recipients. Because no day 14 peak-response samples were available, the repertoires could be characterized only after the peak T cell response. Conclusions about previously exposed vaccinees were limited because only a handful of AZD1222 recipients were SARS-CoV-2 seropositive at baseline. Participants were mostly white British and included more females than males, and it was suggested by the authors that clonal diversity may have been underestimated. The 56-69-year group was small, and its depth increase did not reach significance, likely because of low power. Nearly half of unique spike-specific TCRs reportedly recognized epitopes outside regions mutated in the B.1.351 and B.1.1.7 variants. Vaccine-associated CD4 TCRs spanned the whole spike protein, with dominant responses in regions 160-218 and 743-854.

The sample's time point label, decoded: baseline before first vaccination. The treatment or condition label here, explained by the study, means: meningococcal conjugate vaccine given as trial control. The vaccinee samples were drawn from two UK trials, COV001 and COV002, one of which was a single-blind randomized controlled phase 2/3 trial testing AZD1222 (ChAdOx1 nCoV-19) in healthy adults. Trial participant PBMC samples were collected at day 0 and day 28 after the second dose for TCRbeta chain sequencing. The CDR3 regions of human TCRbeta chains were analyzed by immunosequencing. Processing in the source paper ran as follows. TCRs in the repertoires were matched against a reference library of SARS-CoV-2-specific TCRs that had been generated with the MIRA antigen-specificity platform. Breadth meant the fraction of unique TCRs that were SARS-CoV-2-associated, whereas depth meant the fraction of total T cells that were SARS-CoV-2-associated. Using the MIRA data, each spike-specific TCR was assigned both to the spike region to which the TCR was reactive and to a CD4 or CD8 class. Log10-transformed breadth and depth values were compared by one-way ANOVA with Sidak's multiple comparisons tests. Held by TCRdb, this immuneACCESS table contains in-frame sequences only and omits some clones. Under half of the omission traces to an unresolved V gene where checked; the cause of the rest is unknown. From that table come the V and J calls and clone size; the DNA was used to work out D and trimming. The sample profile shows about 140,000 clones; about 92% of them were found once. 0.7% to 1% of the sample is held by the ten biggest clonotypes.

Including cysteine and phenylalanine, the CDR3 has 13 amino acids. Kept here is only the CDR3 DNA, which spans 39 bases and is read in frame from base 1. From the germline V gene, CDR1 is SGHRS and CDR2 is YFSETQ. Trimming costs V 3 bases and J 6 bases, and their ends lie 10 bases apart. For this clone: The clone's antigen remains unknown. The record has no base qualities; no much larger clone is one base away.

The rearrangement combines TRBV5-1 with TRBJ1-5; tentative D gene TRBD1, with 5 bases matching. The clonotype originates from an adult in good health. Sequenced material: peripheral blood, taken on day 0 of MenACWY control vaccination. The encoded CDR3 is CASSSRAGQPQHF. The sequence in DNA is TGCGCCAGCAGCTCCAGGGCCGGTCAGCCCCAGCATTTT. When the CDR3 is completed using the reference TRBV5-1 and TRBJ1-5 genes on either side, the full variable domain is KAGVTQTPRYLIKTRGQQVTLSCSPISGHRSVSWYQQTPGQGLQFLFEYFSETQRNKGNFPGRFSGRQFSNSRSEMNVSTLELGDSALYLCASSSRAGQPQHFGDGTRLSIL.